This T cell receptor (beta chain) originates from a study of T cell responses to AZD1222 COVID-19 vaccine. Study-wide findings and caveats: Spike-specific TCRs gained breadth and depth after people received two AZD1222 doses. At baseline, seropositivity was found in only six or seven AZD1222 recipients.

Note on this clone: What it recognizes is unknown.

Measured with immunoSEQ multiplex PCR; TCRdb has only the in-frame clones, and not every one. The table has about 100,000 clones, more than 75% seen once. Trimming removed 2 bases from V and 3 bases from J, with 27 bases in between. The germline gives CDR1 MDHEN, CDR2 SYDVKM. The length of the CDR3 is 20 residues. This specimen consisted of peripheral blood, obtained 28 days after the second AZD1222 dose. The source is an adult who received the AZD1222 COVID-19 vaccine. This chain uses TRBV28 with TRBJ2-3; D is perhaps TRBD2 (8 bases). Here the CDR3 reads CASSLPRLLAGSGGTDTQYF. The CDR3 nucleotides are TGTGCCAGCAGTTTACCCCGGTTGCTAGCGGGTTCAGGGGGAACAGATACGCAGTATTTT.